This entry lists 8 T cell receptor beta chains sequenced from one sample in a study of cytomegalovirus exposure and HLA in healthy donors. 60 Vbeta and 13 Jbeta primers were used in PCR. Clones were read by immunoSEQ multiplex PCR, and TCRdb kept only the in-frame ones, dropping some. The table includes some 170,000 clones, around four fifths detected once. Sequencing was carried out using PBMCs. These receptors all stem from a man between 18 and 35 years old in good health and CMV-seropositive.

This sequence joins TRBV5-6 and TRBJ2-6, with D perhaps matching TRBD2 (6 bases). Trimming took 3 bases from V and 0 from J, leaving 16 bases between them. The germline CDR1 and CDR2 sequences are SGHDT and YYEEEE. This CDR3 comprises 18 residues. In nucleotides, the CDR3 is TGTGCCAGCAGCTCTTGGGGCGGGGCCCCCTCTGGGGCCAACGTCCTGACTTTC. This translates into CASSSWGGAPSGANVLTF.

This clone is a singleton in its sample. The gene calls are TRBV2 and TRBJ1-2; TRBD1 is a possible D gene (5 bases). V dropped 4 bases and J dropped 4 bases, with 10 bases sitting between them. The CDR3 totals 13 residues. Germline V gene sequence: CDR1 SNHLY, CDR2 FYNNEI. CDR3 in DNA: TGTGCCAGCAGTGGGGGGGAAGGCTATGGCTACACCTTC. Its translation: CASSGGEGYGYTF.

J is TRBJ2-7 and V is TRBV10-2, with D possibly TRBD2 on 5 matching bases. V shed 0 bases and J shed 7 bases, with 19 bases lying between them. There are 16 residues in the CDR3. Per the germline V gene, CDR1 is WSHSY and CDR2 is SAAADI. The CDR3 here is CASSESRSLPTGEQYF. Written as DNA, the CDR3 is TGCGCCAGCAGTGAGTCGAGAAGTTTGCCTACGGGGGAGCAGTACTTC.

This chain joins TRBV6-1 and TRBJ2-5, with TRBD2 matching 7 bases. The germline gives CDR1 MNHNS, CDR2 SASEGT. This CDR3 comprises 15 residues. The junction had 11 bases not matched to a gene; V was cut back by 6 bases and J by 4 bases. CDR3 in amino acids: CASRGGSAIGETQYF. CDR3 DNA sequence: TGTGCCAGCAGGGGGGGGTCGGCAATTGGAGAGACCCAGTACTTC.

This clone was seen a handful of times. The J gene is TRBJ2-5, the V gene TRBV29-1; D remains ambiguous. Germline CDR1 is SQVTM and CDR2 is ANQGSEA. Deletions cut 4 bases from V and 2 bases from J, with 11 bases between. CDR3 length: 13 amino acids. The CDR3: CSVGYSLQETQYF. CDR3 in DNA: TGCAGCGTTGGGTACAGCCTACAAGAGACCCAGTACTTC.

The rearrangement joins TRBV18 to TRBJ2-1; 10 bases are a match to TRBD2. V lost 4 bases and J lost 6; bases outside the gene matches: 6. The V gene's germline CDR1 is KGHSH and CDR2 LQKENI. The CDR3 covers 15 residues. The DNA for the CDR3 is TGTGCCAGCTCACAGTCCGGGACTAGCGTCAATGAGCAGTTCTTC. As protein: CASSQSGTSVNEQFF.

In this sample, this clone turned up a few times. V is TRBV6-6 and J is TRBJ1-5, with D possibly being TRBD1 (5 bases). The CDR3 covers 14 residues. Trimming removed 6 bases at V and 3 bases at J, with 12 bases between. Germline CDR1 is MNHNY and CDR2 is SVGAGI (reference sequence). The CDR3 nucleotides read TGTGCCAGCAGCTTAGGGGCTAACAATCAGCCCCAGCATTTT. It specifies CASSLGANNQPQHF.

CDR3 DNA: TGTGCCAGCAGCACCACTAGCGGAGGGATCCCCTACAATGAGCAGTTCTTC. Protein: CASSTTSGGIPYNEQFF. This sequence joins TRBV5-4 and TRBJ2-1; 8 bases align to TRBD2. The germline V gene encodes CDR1 SGHNT and CDR2 YYREEE (reference sequence). The trim removed 4 bases at V and 2 bases at J, leaving 11 bases unmatched. This CDR3 has 17 amino acids. The whole variable domain, remainder taken from reference TRBV5-4 and TRBJ2-1, is ETGVTQSPTHLIKTRGQQVTLRCSSQSGHNTVSWYQQALGQGPQFIFQYYREEENGRGNFPPRFSGLQFPNYSSELNVNALELDDSALYLCASSTTSGGIPYNEQFFGPGTRLTVL.